Shown below are 14 T cell receptor beta chains from a single sample sequenced in a study of cytomegalovirus exposure and HLA in healthy donors. It was with 60 Vbeta and 13 Jbeta primers that the PCR ran. Sequencing used immunoSEQ multiplex PCR; TCRdb keeps in-frame clones, though not all of them. The table lists 160,000 or so clones, almost 80% of them singletons. Sequenced material: PBMCs. These receptors all come from a man aged 25 to 40 in good health and CMV-seronegative.

As DNA, the CDR3 is TGTGCCAGCAGTGCACCGGGACAACTACGCGAGCAGTACTTC. This encodes CASSAPGQLREQYF. The chain carries TRBV27 and TRBJ2-7; maybe TRBD1 (6 bases). The germline V gene has CDR1 MNHEY and CDR2 SMNVEV (reference sequence). V lost 5 bases to trimming and J lost 6 bases, with 17 bases between them. The CDR3 is made up of 14 amino acids.

This clone was detected once. The V call is TRBV7-2, the J call TRBJ1-5; D remains ambiguous. Trimming removed 5 bases from V and 2 bases from J, with 7 bases in between. The CDR3 runs 13 residues. Per the germline V gene, CDR1 is SGHTA and CDR2 is FQGNSA. The CDR3 sequence: CASSPQGNQPQHF. The DNA for the CDR3 is TGTGCCAGCAGCCCCCAGGGCAATCAGCCCCAGCATTTT.

The chain has TRBV10-3 and TRBJ2-7, with 12 positions matching TRBD2. The length of the CDR3 is 12 residues. V lost 7 bases to trimming and J lost 6 bases; unmatched junction nucleotides: 1. Germline CDR1 and CDR2: ENHRY and SYGVKD. The CDR3 sequence: CAIKLAGGEQYF. In nucleotides, the CDR3 is TGTGCCATCAAACTAGCGGGGGGCGAGCAGTACTTC.

The chain uses TRBV27 and TRBJ1-2; a weak D match, TRBD1 (5 bases). The germline V gene encodes CDR1 MNHEY and CDR2 SMNVEV (reference sequence). This CDR3 is 13 amino acids long. Trimming stripped 4 bases from V and 3 bases from J, with 9 bases between. The CDR3 is CASSSGTHYGYTF. Written as DNA, the CDR3 is TGTGCCAGCAGTTCCGGGACTCACTATGGCTACACCTTC.

This clone showed up just once. The rearrangement links TRBV13 to TRBJ2-5; D gene ambiguous. The germline CDR1 and CDR2 sequences are PRHDT and FYEKMQ (reference sequence). CDR3 length: 13 amino acids. Trimming shortened V by 3 bases and J by 2 bases, and 7 bases separated the two germline ends. CDR3 sequence: CASSFPLQETQYF. The CDR3 bases are TGTGCCAGCAGCTTCCCCCTGCAAGAGACCCAGTACTTC.

This rearrangement joins TRBV7-6 to TRBJ2-2; D is perhaps TRBD2 (6 bases). With 5 bases removed from V and 4 bases from J, the gap between germline ends came to 23 bases. CDR3 length equals 18 residues. Germline CDR1 is SGHVS and CDR2 is FNYEAQ. The chain's CDR3 is CASSPRVLRGSATGELFF. The CDR3 DNA sequence: TGTGCCAGCAGCCCGCGCGTGTTGCGGGGATCGGCCACCGGGGAGCTGTTTTTT.

The chain employs TRBV6-5 and TRBJ2-7; 9 bases match TRBD1. The germline gives CDR1 MNHEY, CDR2 SVGAGI. The CDR3 has 15 amino acids. Trimming removed 9 bases from V and 6 bases from J; junction bases left unmatched: 15. DNA for the CDR3: TGTGCCAGTCACCCGGCTGGGACAGGGAATGCCGAGCAGTACTTC. Protein product: CASHPAGTGNAEQYF.

This chain connects TRBV29-1 to TRBJ2-7; D may be TRBD1 (6 bases). This CDR3 is built from 12 residues. Germline CDR1 and CDR2: SQVTM and ANQGSEA. Trimming pared 4 bases from V and 2 bases from J, leaving 9 bases between. The CDR3: CSVGTDAYEQYF. The DNA for the CDR3 is TGCAGCGTTGGGACAGACGCCTACGAGCAGTACTTC.

This clone has more than one count but fewer than ten. The junction differs from germline at one of its ends, possibly a read error. Here the CDR3 DNA reads TGTTCCAGCAGCACGACAGGGAACTATGGCTACACCTTC. Translated, it gives CSSSTTGNYGYTF. This chain joins TRBV7-9 and TRBJ1-2, with TRBD1 identical over 7 bases. The CDR3 extends over 13 amino acids. The germline V gene encodes CDR1 SEHNR and CDR2 FQNEAQ (reference sequence).

There are a few counts of this clone. The rearrangement joins TRBV5-1 to TRBJ1-4; possibly TRBD1 for D (6 bases). The CDR3 loop spans 15 amino acids. V dropped 0 bases and J dropped 5 bases, with 11 bases sitting between them. From germline, CDR1 is SGHRS and CDR2 YFSETQ. CDR3 DNA sequence: TGCGCCAGCAGCTTGGGGACAGTTATAAATGAAAAACTGTTTTTT. Its protein product is CASSLGTVINEKLFF.

This clone has just one count. The chain carries TRBV9 and TRBJ2-1; 7 bases align to TRBD2. J gave up 5 bases and V 4 bases, and 12 bases lay outside the gene matches. The germline CDR1 and CDR2 sequences are SGDLS and YYNGEE. The CDR3 has 16 residues. The CDR3 DNA follows: TGTGCCAGCAGCCCAATTGGGAGCGGGAACCACAATGAGCAGTTCTTC. It is translated as CASSPIGSGNHNEQFF. Combining the CDR3 with reference TRBV9 and TRBJ2-1 gives the whole variable domain DSGVTQTPKHLITATGQRVTLRCSPRSGDLSVYWYQQSLDQGLQFLIQYYNGEERAKGNILERFSAQQFPDLHSELNLSSLELGDSALYFCASSPIGSGNHNEQFFGPGTRLTVL.

Concerning this clone itself: Germline is not matched at one junction end, which may reflect a read error. This chain uses TRBV7-9 with TRBJ2-7, with unresolved D. Germline CDR1 and CDR2: SEHNR and FQNEAQ (reference sequence). This CDR3 has 12 amino acids. The CDR3 spells CSSSLVADEQYF. The CDR3 nucleotides read TGTTCCAGCAGCTTAGTTGCGGACGAGCAGTACTTC.

The chain combines TRBV6-6 with TRBJ2-3; 9 bases fit TRBD1. Germline V CDR1 and CDR2: MNHNY, SVGAGI (reference sequence). This CDR3 has 14 residues. The J segment lost 4 bases and the V segment lost 5 bases, leaving 4 bases of the junction unmatched. CDR3 coding DNA: TGTGCCAGCAGTCTTTGGGACAGGGCAGATACGCAGTATTTT. It translates to CASSLWDRADTQYF.

This clone was seen a single time. This chain uses TRBV18 with TRBJ2-6, with 9 positions matching TRBD1. Germline lookup yields CDR1 KGHSH and CDR2 LQKENI. The CDR3 is 17 residues long. Trimming cost V 2 bases and J 2 bases; bases outside gene matches: 4. CDR3 region: CASSPVTGGTGANVLTF. For the CDR3, the DNA is TGTGCCAGCTCACCAGTGACAGGGGGAACTGGGGCCAACGTCCTGACTTTC.